Listed below are T cell receptor beta chains from one sample, sequenced in a study of blood T cell repertoires in COVID-19. The method was immunoSEQ multiplex PCR; TCRdb's version includes in-frame clones alone and lacks a portion of them. The sample consists of roughly 250,000 clones, around 80% of them appearing once. The source material was peripheral blood. The receptor source for this set is a woman aged 35 to 49 with active or convalescent COVID-19. Each CDR3 is given with its conserved first and last residue. A D gene is named only where the DNA matches it firmly. Size is omitted from some rows. Given values are once, few, many or a class for expanded clones.

TRBJ1-5 | once | TRBV28 | NA | TGTGCCAGCAGCCGACAAGGTTGGGGCAATCAGCCCCAGCATTTT | CASSRQGWGNQPQHF
TRBJ1-2 | NA | TRBV5-6 | NA | TGTGCCAGCAGCTTGGCCAGCTACGGGGCTAACTATGGCTACACCTTC | CASSLASYGANYGYTF
TRBJ1-2 | NA | TRBV5-4 | TRBD1 | TGTGCCAGCAGCGCCCGGGACAGCTCTAACTATGGCTACACCTTC | CASSARDSSNYGYTF
TRBJ1-2 | NA | TRBV3-1/TRBV3-2 | NA | TGTGCCAGCAGCCAAGACAGGAACTCGGATGGCTACACCTTC | CASSQDRNSDGYTF
TRBJ1-1 | many | TRBV5-5 | NA | TGTGCCAGCAGCTTAGGGCAGGGGAATATGAACACTGAAGCTTTCTTT | CASSLGQGNMNTEAFF
TRBJ2-5 | NA | TRBV12-5 | TRBD1 | TGTGCTAGTGGCCGGGACAGGTCCTACCAAGAGACCCAGTACTTC | CASGRDRSYQETQYF
TRBJ1-2 | NA | TRBV20-1 | NA | TGCAGTGCTAGAGGCGGGTCAGGCTACACCTTC | CSARGGSGYTF
TRBJ1-2 | NA | TRBV28 | NA | TGTGCCAGCCACTCCCTCTATGGCTACACCTTC | CASHSLYGYTF
TRBJ1-1 | NA | TRBV6-5 | NA | TGTGCCAGCAGTCCCCGGGGTACATCCACTGAAGCTTTCTTT | CASSPRGTSTEAFF
TRBJ1-6 | NA | TRBV3-1/TRBV3-2 | NA | TGTGCCAGCAGCCAAAACACCAATTCACCCCTCCACTTT | CASSQNTNSPLHF
TRBJ1-1 | few | TRBV9 | NA | TGTGCCAGCAGCTTTAAACAGAACACTGAAGCTTTCTTT | CASSFKQNTEAFF
TRBJ1-1 | few | TRBV5-1 | TRBD1 | TGCGCCAGCAGACAACAGGGGGTGAACACTGAAGCTTTCTTT | CASRQQGVNTEAFF
TRBJ1-4 | NA | TRBV19 | NA | TGTGCCAGTAGGACAGCCCTTAATGAAAAACTGTTTTTT | CASRTALNEKLFF
TRBJ1-1 | NA | TRBV2 | NA | TGTGCCAGCACCATCCGGAGGGCTGAAGCTTTCTTT | CASTIRRAEAFF
TRBJ1-1 | few | TRBV5-4 | NA | TGTGCCAGCAGCTCTTATGTCTCTGAAGCTTTCTTT | CASSSYVSEAFF
TRBJ1-6 | NA | TRBV3-1/TRBV3-2 | NA | TGTGCCAGCAGCCAAGGAACAGGGAGCTCACCCCTCCACTTT | CASSQGTGSSPLHF
TRBJ2-1 | NA | TRBV7-9 | NA | TGTGCCAGCAGCACACCGCCCGCGGGGGCCTCCTACAATGAGCAGTTCTTC | CASSTPPAGASYNEQFF
TRBJ1-2 | NA | TRBV19 | TRBD1 | TGTGCCAGTAGTATGGACAGGGGAAACTATGGCTACACCTTC | CASSMDRGNYGYTF
TRBJ2-7 | NA | TRBV11-3 | TRBD1 | TGTGCCAGCAGCCCGGGACAGGGGACCGAGCAGTACTTC | CASSPGQGTEQYF
TRBJ1-5 | NA | TRBV7-2 | NA | TGTGCCAGCAGCTTAGGCCCCCTAGAGGCCCAGCATTTT | CASSLGPLEAQHF